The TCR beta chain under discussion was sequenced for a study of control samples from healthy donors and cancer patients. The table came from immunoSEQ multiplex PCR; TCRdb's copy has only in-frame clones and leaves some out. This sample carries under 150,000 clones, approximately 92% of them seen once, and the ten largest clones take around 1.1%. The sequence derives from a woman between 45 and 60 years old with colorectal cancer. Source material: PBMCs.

The CDR3 sequence: CASSLNTATYGYTF. The DNA of the CDR3 is TGTGCCAGCAGCTTAAATACAGCCACCTATGGCTACACCTTC. The chain has TRBV7-9 and TRBJ1-2; D call uncertain. V lost 2 bases to trimming and J lost 4 bases, with 11 bases between them. From germline, CDR1 is SEHNR and CDR2 FQNEAQ (reference sequence). This CDR3 spans 14 amino acids.